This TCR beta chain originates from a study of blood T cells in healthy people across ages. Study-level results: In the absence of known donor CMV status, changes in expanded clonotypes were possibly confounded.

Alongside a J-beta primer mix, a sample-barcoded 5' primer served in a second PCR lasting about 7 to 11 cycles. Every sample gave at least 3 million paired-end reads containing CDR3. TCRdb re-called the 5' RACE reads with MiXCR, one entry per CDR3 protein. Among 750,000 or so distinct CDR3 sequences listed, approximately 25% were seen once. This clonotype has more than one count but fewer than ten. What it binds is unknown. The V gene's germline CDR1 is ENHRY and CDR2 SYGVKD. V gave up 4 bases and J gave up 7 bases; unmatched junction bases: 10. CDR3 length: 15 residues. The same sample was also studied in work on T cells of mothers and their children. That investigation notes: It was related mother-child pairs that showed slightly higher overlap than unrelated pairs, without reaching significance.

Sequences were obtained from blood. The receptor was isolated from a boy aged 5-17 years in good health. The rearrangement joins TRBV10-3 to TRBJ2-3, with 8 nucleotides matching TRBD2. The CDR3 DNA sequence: TGTGCCATCAGTGGGCTCACGGGGGGGCGAAATACGCAGTATTTT. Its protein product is CAISGLTGGRNTQYF.